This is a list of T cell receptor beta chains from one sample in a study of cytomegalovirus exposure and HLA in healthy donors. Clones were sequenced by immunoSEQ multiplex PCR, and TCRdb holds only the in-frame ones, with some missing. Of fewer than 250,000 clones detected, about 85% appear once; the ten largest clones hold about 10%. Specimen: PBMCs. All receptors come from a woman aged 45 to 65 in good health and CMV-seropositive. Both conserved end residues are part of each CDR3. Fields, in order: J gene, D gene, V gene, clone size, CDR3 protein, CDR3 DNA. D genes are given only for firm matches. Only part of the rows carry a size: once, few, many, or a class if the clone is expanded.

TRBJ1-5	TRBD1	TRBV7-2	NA	CASSLEGGQRNQPQHF	TGTGCCAGCAGCTTAGAAGGGGGACAGCGCAATCAGCCCCAGCATTTT
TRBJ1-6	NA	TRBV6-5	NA	CASSQTGDNSPLHF	TGTGCCAGCAGCCAGACAGGAGATAATTCACCCCTCCACTTT
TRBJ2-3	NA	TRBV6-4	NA	CASSAAGSTDTQYF	TGTGCCAGCAGTGCGGCGGGTAGCACAGATACGCAGTATTTT
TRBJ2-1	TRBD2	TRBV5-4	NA	CASSSSVLAGSSYNEQFF	TGTGCCAGCAGCTCTTCCGTTTTAGCGGGGTCCTCCTACAATGAGCAGTTCTTC
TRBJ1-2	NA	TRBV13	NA	CASSLGWSPNTNYGYTF	TGTGCCAGCAGCTTAGGTTGGTCCCCGAACACTAACTATGGCTACACCTTC
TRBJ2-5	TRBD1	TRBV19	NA	CASSSGQGSSETQYF	TGTGCCAGTAGTTCGGGACAGGGTTCATCGGAGACCCAGTACTTC
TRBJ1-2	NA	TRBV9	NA	CASSVVSERRQGYTF	TGTGCCAGCAGCGTAGTCTCCGAGCGACGTCAGGGCTACACCTTC
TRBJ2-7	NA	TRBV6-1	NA	CASSRPEGVTYEQYF	TGTGCCAGCAGCAGGCCCGAGGGGGTTACCTACGAGCAGTACTTC
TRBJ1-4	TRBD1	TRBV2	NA	CASMTDRGTNEKLFF	TGTGCCAGCATGACCGACAGGGGAACTAATGAAAAACTGTTTTTT
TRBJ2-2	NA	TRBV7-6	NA	CASSLVGADRNTGELFF	TGTGCCAGCAGCTTAGTGGGGGCGGACAGGAACACCGGGGAGCTGTTTTTT
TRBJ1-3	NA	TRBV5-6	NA	CASSTRDISALYSGNTIYF	TGTGCCAGCAGCACTCGGGACATTTCGGCCCTATACTCTGGAAACACCATATATTTT
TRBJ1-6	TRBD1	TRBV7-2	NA	CASSLHGTVESPLHF	TGTGCCAGCAGCCTCCATGGGACAGTGGAATCACCCCTCCACTTT
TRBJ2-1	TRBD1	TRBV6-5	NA	CASSYSDRGFSDEQFF	TGTGCCAGCAGTTACTCGGACAGGGGGTTTTCGGATGAGCAGTTCTTC
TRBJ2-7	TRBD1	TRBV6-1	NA	CASSLRQGGSYEQYF	TGTGCCAGCAGTTTACGACAGGGGGGTTCCTACGAGCAGTACTTC
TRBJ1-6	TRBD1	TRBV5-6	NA	CASRILGQGNSPLHF	TGTGCCAGCAGGATTCTTGGACAGGGGAATTCACCCCTCCACTTT
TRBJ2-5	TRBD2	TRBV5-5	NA	CASNPSGAGVTQYF	TGTGCCAGCAACCCCAGCGGGGCCGGGGTGACCCAGTACTTC
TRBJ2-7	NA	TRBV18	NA	CASSPNVYEQYF	TGTGCCAGCTCTCCCAATGTGTACGAGCAGTACTTC
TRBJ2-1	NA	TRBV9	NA	CASSGTVGGSYNEQFF	TGTGCCAGCAGCGGGACAGTCGGCGGTAGCTACAATGAGCAGTTCTTC
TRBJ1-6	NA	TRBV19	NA	CASSTGPDGGGSPLHF	TGTGCCAGTAGTACCGGCCCGGATGGGGGAGGATCACCCCTCCACTTT
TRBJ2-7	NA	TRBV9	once	CASSVGPPGSYEQYF	TGTGCCAGCAGCGTGGGGCCACCCGGCTCCTACGAGCAGTACTTC
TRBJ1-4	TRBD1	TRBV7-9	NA	CASSPAARDRGLKLFF	TGTGCCAGCAGCCCAGCAGCCCGGGACAGGGGGCTCAAACTGTTTTTT
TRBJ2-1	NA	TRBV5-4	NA	CASSLGTGYNEQFF	TGTGCCAGCAGCTTGGGCACGGGGTACAATGAGCAGTTCTTC